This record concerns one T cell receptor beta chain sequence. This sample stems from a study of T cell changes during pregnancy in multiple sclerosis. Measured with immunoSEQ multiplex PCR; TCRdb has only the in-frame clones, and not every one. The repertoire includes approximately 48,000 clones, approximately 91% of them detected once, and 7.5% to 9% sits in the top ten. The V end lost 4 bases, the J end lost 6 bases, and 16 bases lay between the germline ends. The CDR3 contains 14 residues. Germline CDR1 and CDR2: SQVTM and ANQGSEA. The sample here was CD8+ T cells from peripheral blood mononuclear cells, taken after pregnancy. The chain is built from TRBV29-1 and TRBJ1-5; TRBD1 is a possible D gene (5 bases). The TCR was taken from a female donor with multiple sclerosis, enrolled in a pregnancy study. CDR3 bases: TGCAGCGTTGTAGCCGGGGGTAGGAGTCAGCCCCAGCATTTT. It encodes CSVVAGGRSQPQHF.